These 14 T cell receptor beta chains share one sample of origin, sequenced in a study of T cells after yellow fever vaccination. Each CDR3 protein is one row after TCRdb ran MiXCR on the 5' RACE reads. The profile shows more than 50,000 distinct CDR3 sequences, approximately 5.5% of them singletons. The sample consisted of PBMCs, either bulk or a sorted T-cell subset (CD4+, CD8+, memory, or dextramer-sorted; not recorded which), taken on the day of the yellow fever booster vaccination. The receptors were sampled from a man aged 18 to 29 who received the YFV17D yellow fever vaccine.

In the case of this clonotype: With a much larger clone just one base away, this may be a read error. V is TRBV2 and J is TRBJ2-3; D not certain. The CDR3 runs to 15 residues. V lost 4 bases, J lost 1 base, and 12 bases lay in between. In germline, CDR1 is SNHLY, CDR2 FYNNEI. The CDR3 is CASSAITGGTDTQYF. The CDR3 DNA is TGTGCCAGCAGTGCAATCACTGGGGGCACAGATACGCAGTATTTT.

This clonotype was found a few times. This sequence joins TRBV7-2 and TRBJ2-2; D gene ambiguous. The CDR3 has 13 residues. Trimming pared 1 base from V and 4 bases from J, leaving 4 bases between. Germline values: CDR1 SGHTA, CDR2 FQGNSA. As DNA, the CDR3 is TGTGCCAGCAGCTTAGTGGCCACCGGGGAGCTGTTTTTT. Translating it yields CASSLVATGELFF.

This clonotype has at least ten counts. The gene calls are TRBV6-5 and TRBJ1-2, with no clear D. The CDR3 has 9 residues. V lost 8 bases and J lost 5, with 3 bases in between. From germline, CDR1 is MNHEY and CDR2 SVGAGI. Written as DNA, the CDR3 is TGTGCCAGCCTATATGGCTACACCTTC. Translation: CASLYGYTF.

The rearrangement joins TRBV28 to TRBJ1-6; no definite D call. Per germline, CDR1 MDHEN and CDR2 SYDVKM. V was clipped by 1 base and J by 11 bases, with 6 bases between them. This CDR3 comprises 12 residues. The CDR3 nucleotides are TGTGCCAGCAGTTTATTGGTCCCACCCCTCCACTTT. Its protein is CASSLLVPPLHF.

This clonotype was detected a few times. The CDR3 nucleotides are TGTGCCACCAGCAGAGATTTCGGCACTAGCACAGATACGCAGTATTTT. Its protein is CATSRDFGTSTDTQYF. This chain uses TRBV15 with TRBJ2-3; D remains ambiguous. V lost 0 bases and J 0 bases, leaving 10 bases between the germline ends. The germline V gene encodes CDR1 LNHNV and CDR2 YYDKDF (reference sequence). The CDR3 consists of 16 residues.

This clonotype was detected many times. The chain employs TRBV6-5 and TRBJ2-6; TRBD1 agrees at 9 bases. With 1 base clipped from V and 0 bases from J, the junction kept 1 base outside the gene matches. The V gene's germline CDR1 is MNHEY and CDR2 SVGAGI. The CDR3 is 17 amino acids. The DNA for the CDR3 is TGTGCCAGCAGTTACTTGACAGGGGGCTCTGGGGCCAACGTCCTGACTTTC. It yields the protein CASSYLTGGSGANVLTF.

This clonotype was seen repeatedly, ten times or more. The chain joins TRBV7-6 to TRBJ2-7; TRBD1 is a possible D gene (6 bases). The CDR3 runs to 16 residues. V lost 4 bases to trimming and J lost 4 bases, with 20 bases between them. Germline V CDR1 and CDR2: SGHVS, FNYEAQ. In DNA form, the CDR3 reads TGTGCCAGCAGCTCCCTACAGGGACACTCGATTTACGAGCAGTACTTC. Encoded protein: CASSSLQGHSIYEQYF.

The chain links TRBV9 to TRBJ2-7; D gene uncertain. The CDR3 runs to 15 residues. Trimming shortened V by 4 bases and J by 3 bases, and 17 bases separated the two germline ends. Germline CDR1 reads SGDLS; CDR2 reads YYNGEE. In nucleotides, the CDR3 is TGTGCCAGCAGCCCCTCGCCCCGGGCCAGCTACGAGCAGTACTTC. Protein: CASSPSPRASYEQYF.

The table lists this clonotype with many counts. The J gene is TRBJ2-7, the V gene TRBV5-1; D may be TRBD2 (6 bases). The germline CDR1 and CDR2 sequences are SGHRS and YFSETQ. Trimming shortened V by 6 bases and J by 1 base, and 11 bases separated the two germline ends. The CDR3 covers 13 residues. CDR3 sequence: CASTSRGSYEQYV. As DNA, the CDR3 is TGCGCCAGCACGTCCCGGGGGTCCTACGAGCAGTACGTC.

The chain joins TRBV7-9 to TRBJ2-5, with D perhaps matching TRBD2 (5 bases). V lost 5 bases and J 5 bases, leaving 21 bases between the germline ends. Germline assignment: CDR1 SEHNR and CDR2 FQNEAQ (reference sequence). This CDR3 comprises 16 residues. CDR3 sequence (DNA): TGTGCCAGCAGCGCCAGGTCGAGGGCCCTCTCGGAGACCCAGTACTTC. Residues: CASSARSRALSETQYF.

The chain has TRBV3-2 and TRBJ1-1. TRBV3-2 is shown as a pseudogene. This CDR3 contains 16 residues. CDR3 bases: TGTGCCAGGTCTCATCTCTTAGATCGAGAGAACACTGAAGCTTTCTTT. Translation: CARSHLLDRENTEAFF.

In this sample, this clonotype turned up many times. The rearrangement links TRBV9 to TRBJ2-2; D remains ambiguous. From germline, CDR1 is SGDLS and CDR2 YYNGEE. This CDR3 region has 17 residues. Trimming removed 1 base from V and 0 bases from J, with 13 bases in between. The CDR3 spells CASSVTPTNPNTGELFF. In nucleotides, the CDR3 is TGTGCCAGCAGCGTAACCCCGACGAATCCGAACACCGGGGAGCTGTTTTTT.

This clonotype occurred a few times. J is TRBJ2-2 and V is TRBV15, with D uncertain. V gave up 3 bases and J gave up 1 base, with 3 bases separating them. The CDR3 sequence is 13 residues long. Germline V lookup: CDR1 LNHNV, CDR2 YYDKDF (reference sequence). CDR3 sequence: CATSSMNTGELFF. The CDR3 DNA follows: TGTGCCACCAGCAGCATGAACACCGGGGAGCTGTTTTTT. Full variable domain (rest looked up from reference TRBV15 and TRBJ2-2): DAMVIQNPRYQVTQFGKPVTLSCSQTLNHNVMYWYQQKSSQAPKLLFHYYDKDFNNEADTPDNFQSRRPNTSFCFLDIRSPGLGDTAMYLCATSSMNTGELFFGEGSRLTVL.

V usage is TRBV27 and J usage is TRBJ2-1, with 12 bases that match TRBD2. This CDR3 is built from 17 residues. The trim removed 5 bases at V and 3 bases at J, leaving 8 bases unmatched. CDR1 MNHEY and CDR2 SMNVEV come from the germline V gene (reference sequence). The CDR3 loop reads CASSELAGGQFYNEQFF. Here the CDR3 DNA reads TGTGCCAGCAGTGAACTAGCGGGGGGCCAGTTCTACAATGAGCAGTTCTTC.